This TCR beta chain was profiled in a study of T cell changes during pregnancy in multiple sclerosis. The method was immunoSEQ multiplex PCR; TCRdb's version includes in-frame clones alone and lacks a portion of them. The sample consists of some 48,000 clones, around 96% of them appearing once. CDR1 and CDR2 from the germline V gene are ENHRY and SYGVKD. The CDR3 loop spans 12 amino acids. V shed 0 bases and J shed 8 bases, with 7 bases lying between them. This TCR was recovered from a female donor with multiple sclerosis, enrolled in a pregnancy study. The sequencing used peripheral blood, collected in the second trimester of pregnancy. The V and J genes are TRBV10-3 and TRBJ1-1, with unresolved D. Here the CDR3 reads CAISESSGEAFF. The CDR3 DNA sequence: TGTGCCATCAGTGAGTCCTCGGGGGAAGCTTTCTTT.